This TCR beta chain came from a study of tumor-infiltrating lymphocytes in primary liver carcinoma. Study in general: The study enrolled male and female patients aged 30 to 69 years. Roughly 3.5 to 7.5 million productive TCRbeta reads came from each sample, comparable across tissue types.

Study-level results: Tumors had a top-250-clone fraction that was significantly higher than blood (p = 0.039).

The researchers obtained blood RNA from unsorted whole blood and also extracted germline DNA. The CDR3 covers 17 residues. The germline V gene encodes CDR1 MGHRA and CDR2 YSYEKL. V trimming: 1 base; J trimming: 4 bases; junction bases outside the gene matches: 8. As regards this clonotype: The antigen is undetermined.

A primer in the constant region served to generate TCR beta cDNA from 500 to 600 ng of total RNA. Each TCR beta library was derived from three nested multiplex PCR rounds that employed slightly modified ARM-PCR. The two initial PCR rounds, nine to eleven cycles each, used TRBV1-TRBV30 forward and C-beta reverse primers. Each CDR3 protein is one row after TCRdb ran MiXCR on the multiplex PCR reads. The table has 300,000 to 400,000 distinct CDR3 sequences, 55% to 65% seen once. This sequence was found in a man in his forties or fifties with primary liver carcinoma and hepatitis B virus infection. This rearrangement joins TRBV4-1 to TRBJ2-1; TRBD2 matches at 9 bases. The sequencing input was peripheral blood. The CDR3 region is CASSQVSSGNGYNEQFF. The CDR3 DNA reads TGCGCCAGCAGCCAAGTATCTAGCGGGAATGGGTACAATGAGCAGTTCTTC.